This TCR beta chain was recovered during a study of Graves' ophthalmopathy and Graves' hyperthyroidism. Study overall: Upon initial diagnosis and before any treatment, peripheral blood was collected. Study outcomes and limitations: As the model predicted ophthalmopathy progression, it achieved a sensitivity of 70% to 71% and a specificity of about 72%. Blood also held most thyroid clonotypes expanded above 0.001 frequency.

The authors amplified TCR beta CDR3 regions, and they did so from RNA transcripts for repertoire sequencing. The first round was an RT-PCR with HTBI primers, and the second round was a multiplex PCR. TCRdb passed the multiplex PCR reads through MiXCR, listing each CDR3 protein once. Here the sample spans about 500,000 distinct CDR3 sequences, about 15% being singletons. The diagnosis was founded upon clinical symptoms, serum thyroxine, TRAb, thyroid ultrasound and orbital computed tomography. This clonotype was recorded many times. Antigen: not known. V shed 6 bases, J shed 0 bases, and the junction held 14 bases outside the gene matches. The CDR3 is 18 amino acids.

The sample comprised blood. The genes are TRBV12-3 or TRBV12-4 and TRBJ1-1; 9 nucleotides agree with TRBD1. This sequence was found in a woman between 25 and 40 years old with Graves' ophthalmopathy. CDR3 DNA: TGTGCCAGCAGGCCCACGACAGGGGGGGCAATAATGAACACTGAAGCTTTCTTT. Translating gives CASRPTTGGAIMNTEAFF.